This record covers a single T cell receptor beta chain. What it recognizes is unknown. The data were obtained in a study of OX40 agonist ivuxolimab in advanced cancers. Study outcomes and limitations: Relative to CD4+ cells, CD8+ T cells on average had more expanded clones. What antigens the expanded peripheral T cells recognized was never established. At 0.1 to 3.0 mg/kg, CD4+ and CD8+ blood T cells expanded clonally by week 6.

Germline V CDR1 and CDR2: SGHNT, YYREEE (reference sequence). V lost 4 bases to trimming and J lost 0 bases, with 8 bases between them. The CDR3 runs 14 residues. Autoimmune disease history or systemic immunosuppression was exclusionary. Method: immunoSEQ multiplex PCR; TCRdb's copy keeps in-frame clones and lacks some. The sample consists of about 83,000 clones, around four fifths of them appearing once. The clonotype comes from an adult with an advanced solid tumor such as melanoma, head and neck, liver or kidney cancer. The chain has TRBV5-4 and TRBJ2-1; D perhaps matches TRBD1 (5 bases). This specimen consisted of CD4+ or CD8+ T cells sorted from blood, obtained in a trial of the OX40 agonist ivuxolimab. The CDR3 DNA follows: TGTGCCAGCAGCATTGACAGCTCCTACAATGAGCAGTTCTTC. Its translation: CASSIDSSYNEQFF.